This TCR beta chain comes out of a study of radiotherapy plus CTLA-4 blockade in lung cancer. Study summary: An objective response was seen in 15% to 20% of patients, and disease control in around 33%.

The study gave focal radiation plus ipilimumab CTLA-4 blockade to patients with chemo-refractory metastatic non-small-cell lung cancer. TCRdb's copy holds only in-frame clones and misses some; the assay was immunoSEQ multiplex PCR. The sample lists about 60,000 clones; roughly 76% were seen once. Comment on this clone: Its antigen is not known.

The CDR3 has 12 amino acids. Trimming shortened V by 7 bases and J by 0 bases, and 7 bases separated the two germline ends. Germline loops: CDR1 MGHDK, CDR2 SYGVNS. Overall study results and limits: Among blood TCR repertoires after radiotherapy plus ipilimumab, tumor-derived clones expanded.

The rearrangement links TRBV25-1 to TRBJ2-7, with D uncertain. The clonotype was recovered from a human donor with non-small cell lung cancer who had a complete response to radiotherapy plus ipilimumab. The sequencing used peripheral blood, collected from a patient treated with radiotherapy plus ipilimumab. CDR3 protein: CASKQSSYEQYF. CDR3 coding DNA: TGTGCCAGCAAACAGTCCTCCTACGAGCAGTACTTC.